The rows below give T cell receptor beta chains drawn from one sample of a study of blood T cells in healthy people across ages. TCRdb reprocessed the 5' RACE reads via MiXCR and lists one record per CDR3 protein. The sample gives fewer than 900,000 distinct CDR3 sequences, approximately 49% of which show up once; around a third is in the top ten. The sequencing input was blood. These receptor sequences come from a woman aged 60-75 years in good health. The CDR3 runs from the conserved cysteine through the conserved F or W. A D gene is named only where the DNA matches it firmly.

v_call: TRBV20-1
d_call: NA
cdr3_length: 15
cdr3_aa: CSARDPDSPVTEAFF

v_call: TRBV10-3
d_call: TRBD1
cdr3_length: 18
cdr3_aa: CAISVDEAGGSYNSPLHF

v_call: TRBV7-2
d_call: NA
cdr3_length: 17
cdr3_aa: CASRRTGDGGSVNEQFF

v_call: TRBV7-2
d_call: NA
cdr3_length: 17
cdr3_aa: CASSQTSSGPTKNIQYF

v_call: TRBV20-1
d_call: TRBD2
cdr3_length: 15
cdr3_aa: CSASETSGANYEQYF

v_call: TRBV15
d_call: NA
cdr3_length: 14
cdr3_aa: CATSLTSTTGELFF

v_call: TRBV7-2
d_call: NA
cdr3_length: 13
cdr3_aa: CASSLATDQPQHF

v_call: TRBV20-1
d_call: NA
cdr3_length: 15
cdr3_aa: CSAPLANIDNSPLHF

v_call: TRBV10-3
d_call: TRBD1
cdr3_length: 14
cdr3_aa: CAIRGQGVDTEAFF

v_call: TRBV4-2
d_call: TRBD1
cdr3_length: 15
cdr3_aa: CASSQREGGLYGYTF

v_call: TRBV5-6
d_call: NA
cdr3_length: 14
cdr3_aa: CASSVWDTQETQYF

v_call: TRBV29-1
d_call: NA
cdr3_length: 14
cdr3_aa: CSVERLAADNEQFF

v_call: TRBV3-1
d_call: NA
cdr3_length: 14
cdr3_aa: CASRFAGTNNEQFF

v_call: TRBV20-1
d_call: TRBD1
cdr3_length: 14
cdr3_aa: CSARDRGRVYGYTF

v_call: TRBV24-1
d_call: TRBD2
cdr3_length: 16
cdr3_aa: CATSGGLAGYYNEQFF

v_call: TRBV28
d_call: TRBD1
cdr3_length: 15
cdr3_aa: CASSLQGQSQETQYF

v_call: TRBV24-1
d_call: TRBD2
cdr3_length: 16
cdr3_aa: CATSDPQREGRETQYF

v_call: TRBV20-1
d_call: TRBD1
cdr3_length: 16
cdr3_aa: CSARTTGQTSTDTQYF

v_call: TRBV20-1
d_call: NA
cdr3_length: 14
cdr3_aa: CSARGGYSTDTQYF

v_call: TRBV27
d_call: TRBD2
cdr3_length: 14
cdr3_aa: CASSPPGLAPNQYF

v_call: TRBV4-2
d_call: NA
cdr3_length: 16
cdr3_aa: CASSQISRGDGYTQYF

v_call: TRBV6-4
d_call: NA
cdr3_length: 15
cdr3_aa: CASREERYYLSEQYF

v_call: TRBV7-2
d_call: NA
cdr3_length: 15
cdr3_aa: CASSRGGGPNEKLFF

v_call: TRBV9
d_call: TRBD1
cdr3_length: 14
cdr3_aa: CASGGQGGNSPLHF

v_call: TRBV3-1
d_call: NA
cdr3_length: 17
cdr3_aa: CASSQFLPLTANYGYTF

v_call: TRBV16
d_call: NA
cdr3_length: 15
cdr3_aa: CASSQFSADAYGYTF

v_call: TRBV6-5
d_call: NA
cdr3_length: 14
cdr3_aa: CASRAADRNEKLFF

v_call: TRBV18
d_call: TRBD1
cdr3_length: 13
cdr3_aa: CASSAWTGVEQYF

v_call: TRBV7-2
d_call: NA
cdr3_length: 15
cdr3_aa: CASSRAVKGSYEQYF

v_call: TRBV5-1
d_call: NA
cdr3_length: 14
cdr3_aa: CASSLGQEIYEQYF

v_call: TRBV20-1
d_call: NA
cdr3_length: 13
cdr3_aa: CSARDTQLPTLHF

v_call: TRBV5-1
d_call: NA
cdr3_length: 16
cdr3_aa: CASSLSSLASYNEQFF

v_call: TRBV20-1
d_call: NA
cdr3_length: 16
cdr3_aa: CSARDNEVLGPYEQYF

v_call: TRBV7-7
d_call: NA
cdr3_length: 15
cdr3_aa: CASSLASGGANVLTF

v_call: TRBV6-2/TRBV6-3
d_call: TRBD1
cdr3_length: 15
cdr3_aa: CASRSTGTGVYEQYF

v_call: TRBV20-1
d_call: NA
cdr3_length: 15
cdr3_aa: CSASKDTPGNQPQHF

v_call: TRBV7-2
d_call: NA
cdr3_length: 15
cdr3_aa: CASSLIGGLNTEAFF

v_call: TRBV29-1
d_call: NA
cdr3_length: 11
cdr3_aa: CSVQGSYEQYF

v_call: TRBV4-1
d_call: TRBD1
cdr3_length: 16
cdr3_aa: CASSQPRTGGNTEAFF

v_call: TRBV6-2/TRBV6-3
d_call: TRBD1
cdr3_length: 15
cdr3_aa: CASSWDRERTGELFF

v_call: TRBV4-2
d_call: TRBD2
cdr3_length: 14
cdr3_aa: CASSHIAGGNIQYF

v_call: TRBV4-2
d_call: NA
cdr3_length: 15
cdr3_aa: CASSRRENLGETQYF